This TCR beta chain was documented in a study of CD8+ T cells in alopecia areata. Study context: At a dose of 5 to 10 mg twice daily, oral tofacitinib was given to treated patients.

cDNA serving as the sequencing template came from extracted, reverse transcribed RNA. The assay was immunoSEQ multiplex PCR, and TCRdb's table has in-frame clones only and misses some. The top ten clones hold roughly 19% of a sample with just over 150,000 clones, 50% to 65% of them seen once. Trimming removed 4 bases from V and 2 bases from J, with 9 bases in between. The CDR3 is 14 residues long. Germline values: CDR1 MGHDK, CDR2 SYGVNS. The sequencing here drew on CD8+ T cells sorted from blood, taken at week 0. The TCR sequence derives from a human donor with alopecia areata. The chain carries TRBV25-1 and TRBJ1-5; D is unresolved. The chain's CDR3 is CASSGSRGNQPQHF. CDR3 in DNA: TGTGCCAGCAGTGGGTCGAGGGGCAATCAGCCCCAGCATTTT.